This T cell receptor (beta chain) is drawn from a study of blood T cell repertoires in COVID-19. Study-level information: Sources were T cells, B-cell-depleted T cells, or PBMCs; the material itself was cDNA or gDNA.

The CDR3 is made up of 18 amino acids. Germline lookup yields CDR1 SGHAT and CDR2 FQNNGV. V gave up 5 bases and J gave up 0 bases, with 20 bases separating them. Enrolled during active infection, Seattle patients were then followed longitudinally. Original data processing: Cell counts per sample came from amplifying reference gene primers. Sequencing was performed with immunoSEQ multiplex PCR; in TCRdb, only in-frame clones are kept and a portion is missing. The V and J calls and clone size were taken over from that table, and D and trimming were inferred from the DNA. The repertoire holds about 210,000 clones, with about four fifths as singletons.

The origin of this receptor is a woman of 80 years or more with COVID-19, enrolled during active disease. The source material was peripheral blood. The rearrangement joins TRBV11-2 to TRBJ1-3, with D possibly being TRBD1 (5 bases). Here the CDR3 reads CASSPRQSPTASGNTIYF. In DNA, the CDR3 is TGTGCCAGCAGCCCCCGACAGTCTCCCACCGCCTCTGGAAACACCATATATTTT.